This paragraph covers one T cell receptor (beta chain) sequence. This entry is derived from a study of T cell responses to AZD1222 COVID-19 vaccine. Sequencing was performed with immunoSEQ multiplex PCR; in TCRdb, only in-frame clones are kept and a portion is missing. Of 100,000 to 150,000 clones in the sample, roughly 94% were seen once. This CDR3 has 16 residues. Germline V gene data show CDR1 as LNHDA and CDR2 as SQIVND (reference sequence). With V trimmed by 6 bases and J by 7 bases, 12 bases remained unmatched. V usage is TRBV19 and J usage is TRBJ1-4; TRBD1 agrees at 9 bases. The sequences come from peripheral blood, collected on day 0 of AZD1222 vaccination. This receptor was identified in an adult in good health. CDR3 coding DNA: TGTGCCAGTAGGGACAGGGGCCGCAGTAACCCTGAAAAACTGTTTTTT. Amino acids: CASRDRGRSNPEKLFF.